The rows below give T cell receptor beta chains drawn from one sample of a study of T cells in Graves' hyperthyroidism and ophthalmopathy. TCRdb used MiXCR to reprocess the multiplex PCR reads, holding one entry per CDR3 protein. The sample holds about 360,000 distinct CDR3 sequences, 13% seen once. Sequencing used blood. The source is a woman between 18 and 29 years old with Graves' hyperthyroidism. Both conserved end residues are part of each CDR3. The order of the fields is clone size, J gene, V gene, D gene, CDR3 protein, CDR3 DNA. The D gene is left open where the match is weak. For some rows the clone size is stated as once, few or many, or as a class when expanded; others skip it.

>many|TRBJ1-2|TRBV6-1|-
CASSGTSAPVYGYTF
TGTGCCAGCAGTGGTACGTCCGCTCCCGTCTATGGCTACACCTTC
>many|TRBJ2-1|TRBV9|-
CASSDGRPGNEQFF
TGTGCCAGCAGCGATGGACGACCAGGCAATGAGCAGTTCTTC
>few|TRBJ2-2|TRBV6-1|-
CASSEARDSWSHGELFF
TGTGCCAGCAGTGAAGCGCGCGACAGTTGGTCTCACGGGGAGCTGTTTTTT
>many|TRBJ2-1|TRBV18|-
CASSPADEQFF
TGTGCCAGCTCACCGGCGGATGAGCAGTTCTTC
>many|TRBJ2-7|TRBV7-2|TRBD1
CASSSLGTGTYYEQYF
TGTGCCAGCAGCTCTCTCGGGACAGGGACCTACTACGAGCAGTACTTC
>-|TRBJ2-3|TRBV4-3|TRBD2
CASSPLLGGGTDTQYF
TGCGCCAGCAGCCCCTTATTGGGGGGGGGCACAGATACGCAGTATTTT
>many|TRBJ1-2|TRBV10-3|-
CAISELIFYGYTF
TGTGCCATCAGTGAGTTAATATTCTATGGCTACACCTTC
>many|TRBJ2-3|TRBV5-1|-
CASRDQVDTQYF
TGCGCCAGCAGAGATCAGGTCGATACGCAGTATTTT
>many|TRBJ2-3|TRBV5-1|-
CASSRDTPFTDTQYF
TGCGCCAGCAGTCGGGACACACCTTTCACAGATACGCAGTATTTT
>many|TRBJ1-5|TRBV10-1|TRBD1
CASSQRTGGCNQPQHF
TGCGCCAGCAGTCAAAGGACAGGCGGTTGCAATCAGCCCCAGCATTTT
>many|TRBJ2-5|TRBV2|-
CASSDLGNQETQYF
TGTGCCAGCAGTGATCTCGGTAATCAAGAGACCCAGTACTTC
>-|TRBJ1-3|TRBV19|-
CASSIGRGAGNTIYF
TGTGCCAGTAGTATTGGAAGGGGTGCTGGAAACACCATATATTTT
>many|TRBJ2-7|TRBV28|-
CASSLPDGVSYEQYF
TGTGCCAGCAGTTTACCTGACGGAGTTAGCTACGAGCAGTACTTC
>many|TRBJ2-7|TRBV7-3|-
CASSLRGPSPSYEQYF
TGTGCCAGCAGCTTAAGGGGGCCCAGTCCCTCCTACGAGCAGTACTTC
>many|TRBJ2-1|TRBV30|-
CAWSDGGEQFF
TGTGCCTGGAGTGACGGAGGTGAGCAGTTCTTC
>many|TRBJ1-1|TRBV6-2/TRBV6-3|-
CASSSYGGAEAFF
TGTGCCAGCAGTTCCTACGGAGGAGCTGAAGCTTTCTTT
>many|TRBJ1-2|TRBV14|TRBD1
CASSPRGQGFYGYTF
TGTGCCAGCAGCCCTCGGGGACAGGGCTTCTATGGCTACACCTTC
>-|TRBJ2-1|TRBV6-1|TRBD2
CASRGTSGSPYNEQFF
TGTGCCAGCAGGGGGACTAGCGGGTCCCCCTACAATGAGCAGTTCTTC
>many|TRBJ1-4|TRBV2|TRBD1
CASIEGDRGYEKLFF
TGTGCCAGCATCGAAGGAGACAGGGGGTATGAAAAACTGTTTTTT
>many|TRBJ2-4|TRBV7-8|-
CASSRWGAAASSTKNIQYF
TGTGCCAGCAGCCGCTGGGGGGCGGCAGCGTCCTCGACCAAAAACATTCAGTACTTC
>-|TRBJ1-1|TRBV2|-
CASSDSFYTEAFF
TGTGCCAGCAGTGACAGCTTTTACACTGAAGCTTTCTTT
>many|TRBJ2-6|TRBV20-1|-
CSARPGSPFSGANVLTF
TGCAGTGCTAGGCCGGGGTCACCTTTCTCTGGGGCCAACGTCCTGACTTTC
>-|TRBJ1-6|TRBV19|TRBD1
CASRSGQGAAPLHF
TGTGCCAGTAGAAGTGGACAGGGGGCGGCACCCCTCCACTTT
>many|TRBJ2-7|TRBV10-3|TRBD2
CAISESTGLAGVLTYEQYF
TGTGCCATCAGTGAGTCGACGGGACTAGCGGGAGTCTTAACCTACGAGCAGTACTTC
>many|TRBJ2-5|TRBV3-1|-
CASSQRRETQYF
TGTGCCAGCAGCCAAAGAAGGGAGACCCAGTACTTC
>-|TRBJ1-5|TRBV2|-
CASSYPQGRRQPQHF
TGTGCCAGCAGTTACCCTCAGGGGAGGAGACAGCCCCAGCATTTT
>many|TRBJ2-7|TRBV20-1|-
CSAPDGTYEQYF
TGCAGTGCTCCGGACGGCACCTACGAGCAGTACTTC
>many|TRBJ2-7|TRBV7-2|-
CASSLLEEVYF
TGTGCCAGCAGCCTTCTGGAGGAGGTGTACTTC
>many|TRBJ2-2|TRBV12-3/TRBV12-4|TRBD2
CASIAGELNTGELFF
TGTGCCAGCATTGCGGGGGAACTGAACACCGGGGAGCTGTTTTTT
>-|TRBJ2-3|TRBV6-1|-
CASKRGVSSDTQYF
TGTGCCAGCAAGAGAGGAGTGAGTTCCGATACGCAGTATTTT
>many|TRBJ2-2|TRBV3-1|-
CASSQAGGRNTGELFF
TGTGCCAGCAGCCAAGCGGGCGGACGGAACACCGGGGAGCTGTTTTTT
>many|TRBJ2-3|TRBV24-1|TRBD2
CATSDPKGLAGGVGTDTQYF
TGTGCCACCAGTGATCCGAAGGGACTAGCGGGGGGGGTTGGCACAGATACGCAGTATTTT
>few|TRBJ2-1|TRBV27|-
CASSWGRQPYNEQFF
TGTGCCAGCAGCTGGGGGCGACAACCTTACAATGAGCAGTTCTTC
>many|TRBJ2-3|TRBV6-1|-
CASYTDTQYF
TGTGCCAGCTACACAGATACGCAGTATTTT
>-|TRBJ2-3|TRBV30|TRBD1
CASDPQGATDTQYF
TGTGCCTCCGACCCACAGGGGGCCACAGATACGCAGTATTTT